This is a list of T cell receptor beta chains from one sample in a study of regulatory T cells in long-lasting Graves disease. TCRdb fed the multiplex PCR reads into MiXCR, producing one record per CDR3 protein. This sample has about 440,000 distinct CDR3 sequences; more than 13% occur once, and the top ten carry approximately 16%. This sample also appeared in a second study, on T cells in Graves' hyperthyroidism and ophthalmopathy.

Sequencing used peripheral blood mononuclear cells (PBMCs), obtained at new diagnosis, from a patient treated with antithyroid drugs. These receptors originate from a woman aged 30 to 39 with Graves disease. Each CDR3 is given with its conserved first and last residue. The D gene is left open where the match is weak. Clone size is not always given. Where it is, it says once, few, many or a class for expanded clones.

cdr3_nt cdr3_aa v_call d_call clone_size j_call
TGTGCCAGCAGAACCGGGATCCTCACAGATACGCAGTATTTT CASRTGILTDTQYF TRBV6-2/TRBV6-3 NA many TRBJ2-3
TGTGCCAGCAGCAACACTAGCGGGAGTCGGTTAAATGAGCAGTTCTTC CASSNTSGSRLNEQFF TRBV7-9 TRBD2 NA TRBJ2-1
TGTGCCAGCAGCATCCGCATCTCCGGGACTAGCGGGAGGGCCAATGAGCAGTTCTTC CASSIRISGTSGRANEQFF TRBV4-2 TRBD2 NA TRBJ2-1
TGTGCCAGCAGCCCCCCGGCTACAGTTTTAGGCTACACCTTC CASSPPATVLGYTF TRBV7-9 NA many TRBJ1-2
TGTGCCAGCAGACGCGGGACAGGGGACTCCGACGAGCAGTACTTC CASRRGTGDSDEQYF TRBV6-1 TRBD1 many TRBJ2-7
TGTGCCACCACCCGGGACAGGGGCTCCGGGGAGCTGTTTTTT CATTRDRGSGELFF TRBV15 TRBD1 NA TRBJ2-2
TGTGCCTGCAGCGTCCATCCGTCAAATGAGCAGTTCTTC CACSVHPSNEQFF TRBV30 NA NA TRBJ2-1
TGCGCCAGCAGCCCAGGACAGGGAACATCAAACATTCAGTACTTC CASSPGQGTSNIQYF TRBV5-1 TRBD1 NA TRBJ2-4
TGTGCCAGCAGCCGGGGGGTGGACAGGCGGAACACTGAAGCTTTCTTT CASSRGVDRRNTEAFF TRBV5-8 TRBD1 many TRBJ1-1
TGCAGTGCTGGACAGGGGGCGGGTGTTGAGACCCAGTACTTC CSAGQGAGVETQYF TRBV20-1 TRBD1 NA TRBJ2-5
TGCGCCAGCAGCCAACTCGGCGGTCGTGAGCAGTACTTC CASSQLGGREQYF TRBV4-1 NA NA TRBJ2-7